A single sample is the source of the 17 T cell receptor beta chains below, sequenced in a study of Ad26.COV2.S vaccination and SARS-CoV-2 variants. The sample's treatment: roughly 20 received Ad26.COV2.S at low or high dose, single or two shots; about 5 received placebo; per-sample allocation not given. Samples were taken on day 63 after the first vaccine or placebo injection. Libraries were prepared by immunoSEQ multiplex PCR; TCRdb keeps only in-frame clonotypes and omits some of them. The data hold roughly 700,000 clones, with roughly 90% observed a single time. The sequencing here drew on peripheral blood, taken in a trial of Ad26.COV2.S vaccine versus placebo. The source of these receptors is a person aged 18-60 years who received the Ad26.COV2.S COVID-19 vaccine or a placebo.

Only one count was recorded for this clone. Different DNA sequences within this sample yield the same CDR3. The chain joins TRBV7-9 to TRBJ2-2, with D perhaps matching TRBD2 (6 bases). Trimming cost V 9 bases and J 0 bases, with 11 bases left between them. Germline values: CDR1 SEHNR, CDR2 FQNEAQ (reference sequence). The CDR3 is 14 residues long. CDR3 nucleotide sequence: TGTGCCAGTCGGGACTCCCCGAACACCGGGGAGCTGTTTTTT. Amino acid sequence: CASRDSPNTGELFF.

The gene calls are TRBV2 and TRBJ2-1, with D unclear. Per germline, CDR1 SNHLY and CDR2 FYNNEI. With 3 bases removed from V and 4 bases from J, the gap between germline ends came to 10 bases. This CDR3 has 14 residues. Here the CDR3 reads CASSDLRAYNEQFF. CDR3 sequence (DNA): TGTGCCAGCAGTGACTTGCGAGCATACAATGAGCAGTTCTTC.

This clone was seen at least ten times. The chain uses TRBV7-2 and TRBJ1-3; D gene unclear. Germline V CDR1 and CDR2: SGHTA, FQGNSA. Trimming removed 5 bases at V and 0 bases at J, with 8 bases between. The CDR3 consists of 14 residues. As DNA, the CDR3 is TGTGCCAGCAGCCTCTGGTCCTCTGGAAACACCATATATTTT. Its protein is CASSLWSSGNTIYF.

The chain has TRBV5-5 and TRBJ1-4; the D is unclear. CDR3 length: 15 amino acids. V was pared by 1 base and J by 1 base, with 8 bases between. The germline gives CDR1 SGHKS, CDR2 YYEKEE (reference sequence). This CDR3 reads CASSLNRLTNEKLFF. In nucleotides, the CDR3 is TGTGCCAGCAGCTTGAACCGCTTAACTAATGAAAAACTGTTTTTT.

This clone was found a few times. The genes are TRBV5-5 and TRBJ1-1, with D maybe TRBD1 (6 bases). CDR1 is SGHKS and CDR2 is YYEKEE in the germline V gene (reference sequence). This CDR3 is 18 amino acids long. V lost 3 bases to trimming and J lost 0 bases, with 21 bases between them. The CDR3 sequence is CASSSYDRIVAMNTEAFF. The CDR3 nucleotides read TGTGCCAGCAGCTCCTATGACAGGATTGTTGCAATGAACACTGAAGCTTTCTTT.

In nucleotides, the CDR3 is TGTGCCAGCAGCTTAGGACTCTCGAACACCGGGGAGCTGTTTTTT. It encodes CASSLGLSNTGELFF. V gene TRBV5-6 combines with J gene TRBJ2-2; possibly TRBD2 for D (5 bases). This CDR3 is 15 amino acids long. CDR1 SGHDT and CDR2 YYEEEE come from the germline V gene. V lost 2 bases and J lost 0, with 8 bases in between.

The J gene is TRBJ2-1, the V gene TRBV24-1; TRBD2 agrees at 10 bases. From germline, CDR1 is KGHDR and CDR2 SFDVKD. V was clipped by 3 bases and J by 7 bases; unmatched bases: 11. This CDR3 region has 17 residues. CDR3 loop: CATSDLTSGRALNEQFF. The CDR3 region has the DNA TGTGCCACCAGTGATCTTACAAGCGGGAGGGCCTTAAATGAGCAGTTCTTC.

V and J are TRBV5-6 and TRBJ2-7; 10 bases fit TRBD1. Germline V CDR1 and CDR2: SGHDT, YYEEEE. V shed 4 bases and J 3 bases; nucleotides not matched to a gene: 4. The CDR3 runs to 14 residues. The CDR3 protein is CASSLGDRGYEQYF. For the CDR3, the DNA is TGTGCCAGCAGCCTCGGGGACAGGGGCTACGAGCAGTACTTC.

V usage is TRBV7-2 and J usage is TRBJ2-2; 9 nucleotides match TRBD1. The germline V gene has CDR1 SGHTA and CDR2 FQGNSA. The CDR3 loop spans 14 amino acids. Trimming at V came to 7 bases and at J to 3 bases, leaving 3 bases not matched to a gene. CDR3 sequence (DNA): TGTGCCAGCAAGGACAGGGGAGACACCGGGGAGCTGTTTTTT. This gives the protein CASKDRGDTGELFF.

The V and J genes are TRBV12-3 or TRBV12-4 and TRBJ2-5, with D perhaps TRBD1 (6 bases). The CDR3 sequence is 13 residues long. V was pared by 6 bases and J by 5 bases, with 13 bases between. The CDR3 spells CASSAGVWETQYF. The CDR3 DNA reads TGTGCCAGCAGCGCAGGGGTCTGGGAGACCCAGTACTTC.

The V gene is TRBV5-4, the J gene TRBJ2-5, with D unclear. There are 13 residues in the CDR3. Germline assignment: CDR1 SGHNT and CDR2 YYREEE (reference sequence). V gave up 5 bases and J gave up 0 bases, with 8 bases separating them. The CDR3 DNA reads as TGTGCCAGCAGGGAACAGAACCAAGAGACCCAGTACTTC. Residues: CASREQNQETQYF.

Comments on this clone: In the same sample, other DNA sequences code for this CDR3. CDR3 sequence: CASSVEGTGELFF. CDR3 in DNA: TGTGCCAGCAGCGTAGAAGGGACCGGGGAGCTGTTTTTT. The chain uses TRBV9 and TRBJ2-2; D unclear. The CDR3 is 13 residues long. Germline CDR1 is SGDLS and CDR2 is YYNGEE. V gave up 0 bases and J gave up 5 bases, with 5 bases separating them. Complete variable domain (other parts from reference TRBV9 and TRBJ2-2): DSGVTQTPKHLITATGQRVTLRCSPRSGDLSVYWYQQSLDQGLQFLIQYYNGEERAKGNILERFSAQQFPDLHSELNLSSLELGDSALYFCASSVEGTGELFFGEGSRLTVL.

This clone was found once. The chain has TRBV7-2 and TRBJ2-3, with 9 bases identical to TRBD2. This CDR3 comprises 16 residues. Trimming took 3 bases from V and 4 from J; bases not matched to a gene: 8. Per the germline V gene, CDR1 is SGHTA and CDR2 is FQGNSA. In DNA, the CDR3 is TGTGCCAGCAGCTTCTCGGCGGGGGGGCCAGCAGATACGCAGTATTTT. This encodes CASSFSAGGPADTQYF. The full variable domain, in which reference TRBV7-2 and TRBJ2-3 provide the parts outside the CDR3, is GAGVSQSPSNKVTEKGKDVELRCDPISGHTALYWYRQSLGQGLEFLIYFQGNSAPDKSGLPSDRFSAERTGGSVSTLTIQRTQQEDSAVYLCASSFSAGGPADTQYFGPGTRLTVL.

V gene TRBV3-1 (or the pseudogene TRBV3-2) combines with J gene TRBJ1-5; D unresolved. This CDR3 spans 15 amino acids. The germline V gene has CDR1 LGHDT and CDR2 YNNKEL (reference sequence). Between the trimmed V and J ends, which lost 6 bases and 6 bases, there was a span of 18 bases. The DNA for the CDR3 is TGTGCCAGCAGTTTTGGTCGGGGTCGGGGTCAGCCCCAGCATTTT. This translates into CASSFGRGRGQPQHF.

As DNA, the CDR3 is TGTGCCAGTTTGGGGGCAGACCGCTACGAGCAGTACTTC. Translated: CASLGADRYEQYF. V and J are TRBV19 and TRBJ2-7; D perhaps matches TRBD1 (6 bases). The length of the CDR3 is 13 residues. Germline lookup yields CDR1 LNHDA and CDR2 SQIVND (reference sequence). V lost 8 bases, J lost 3 bases, and 14 bases lay in between.

V gene TRBV19 combines with J gene TRBJ1-6; D gene unclear. The CDR3 is 15 residues long. The V end lost 0 bases, the J end lost 10 bases, and 13 bases lay between the germline ends. Germline V gene data show CDR1 as LNHDA and CDR2 as SQIVND (reference sequence). The CDR3 nucleotides are TGTGCCAGTAGTATAGATCAGTCGGCCACGTCACCCCTCCACTTT. This translates into CASSIDQSATSPLHF.

This chain joins TRBV18 and TRBJ1-6; TRBD1 is a possible D gene (5 bases). V shed 0 bases and J shed 3 bases, with 6 bases lying between them. The germline gives CDR1 KGHSH, CDR2 LQKENI. The CDR3 has 15 residues. CDR3 amino acids: CASSPPGGYNSPLHF. The CDR3 nucleotides read TGTGCCAGCTCACCACCGGGGGGCTATAATTCACCCCTCCACTTT. The complete variable domain, with remaining parts taken from reference TRBV18 and TRBJ1-6, reads NAGVMQNPRHLVRRRGQEARLRCSPMKGHSHVYWYRQLPEEGLKFMVYLQKENIIDESGMPKERFSAEFPKEGPSILRIQQVVRGDSAAYFCASSPPGGYNSPLHFGNGTRLTVT.